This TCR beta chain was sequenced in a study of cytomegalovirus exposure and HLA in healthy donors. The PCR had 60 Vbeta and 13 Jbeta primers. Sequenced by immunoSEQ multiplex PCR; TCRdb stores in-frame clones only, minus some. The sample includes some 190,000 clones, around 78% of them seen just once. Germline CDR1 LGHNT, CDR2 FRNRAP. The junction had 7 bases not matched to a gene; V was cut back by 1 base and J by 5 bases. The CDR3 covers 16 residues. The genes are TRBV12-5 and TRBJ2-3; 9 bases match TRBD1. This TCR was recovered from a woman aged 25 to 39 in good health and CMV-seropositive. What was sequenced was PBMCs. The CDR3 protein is CASGLGDRESKDTQYF. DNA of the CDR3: TGTGCTAGTGGTTTGGGGGACAGGGAGTCGAAAGATACGCAGTATTTT.